This entry describes one T cell receptor (beta chain). No antigen is known for it. A far larger clone is just one base off, so this is likely a read error. The germline gives CDR1 MRHNA, CDR2 SNTAGT. V lost 5 bases and J 8 bases, leaving 12 bases between the germline ends. This CDR3 is 12 amino acids long. This sample is drawn from a study of prognosis after radiotherapy for stage I lung cancer. Overall study: There were several patients who developed distant metastases (median 7 months) after radiotherapy, while more than 14 showed no significant progression.

Study conclusions and caveats: Some TCR clones were expanded. Whether these clones were tumor-specific was not determined. Reportedly, the usage of TRBV and TRBJ genes was not the same in patients with and without metastases.

By two-round multiplex PCR, the TCR beta CDR3 was amplified from genomic DNA. First-round PCR amplification was performed with primers specific to each TRBV and TRBJ gene. A single record per CDR3 protein comes from TCRdb applying MiXCR to the multiplex PCR reads. The sample holds some 14,000 distinct CDR3 sequences, about 27% seen once. The source material was PBMCs, sampled before or after stereotactic body radiation therapy (not recorded which). The TCR comes from a donor aged 50 or older with non-small cell lung cancer. The J gene is TRBJ1-1, the V gene TRBV6-4; D is undetermined. CDR3 DNA: TGTGCCAGCAGTAAAACAGCGGTGGAAGCTTTCTTT. It translates to CASSKTAVEAFF.